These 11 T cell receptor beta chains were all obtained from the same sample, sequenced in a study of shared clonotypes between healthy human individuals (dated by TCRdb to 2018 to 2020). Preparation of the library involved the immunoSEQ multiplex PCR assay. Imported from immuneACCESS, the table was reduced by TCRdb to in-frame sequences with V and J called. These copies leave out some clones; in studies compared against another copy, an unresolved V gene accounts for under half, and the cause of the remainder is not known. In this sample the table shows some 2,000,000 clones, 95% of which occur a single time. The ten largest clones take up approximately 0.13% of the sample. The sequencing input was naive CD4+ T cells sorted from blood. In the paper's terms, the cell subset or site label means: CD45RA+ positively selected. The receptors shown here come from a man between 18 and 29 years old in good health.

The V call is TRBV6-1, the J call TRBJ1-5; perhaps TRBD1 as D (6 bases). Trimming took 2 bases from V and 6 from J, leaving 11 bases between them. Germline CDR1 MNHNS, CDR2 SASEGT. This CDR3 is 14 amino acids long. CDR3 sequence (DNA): TGTGCCAGCAGTGAAAACCAGGGGAGTCAGCCCCAGCATTTT. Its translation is CASSENQGSQPQHF.

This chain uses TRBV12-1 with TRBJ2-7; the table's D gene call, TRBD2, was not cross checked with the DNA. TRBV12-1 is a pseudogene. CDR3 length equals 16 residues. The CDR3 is CASSLKGLAGSYEQYF. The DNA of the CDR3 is TGTGCCAGCAGCTTAAAAGGACTAGCGGGATCCTACGAGCAGTACTTC.

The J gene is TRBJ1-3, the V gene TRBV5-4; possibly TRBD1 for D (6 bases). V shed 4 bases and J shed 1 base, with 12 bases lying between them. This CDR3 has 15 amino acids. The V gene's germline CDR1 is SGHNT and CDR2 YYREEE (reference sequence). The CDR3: CASSVDSASGNTIYF. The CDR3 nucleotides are TGTGCCAGCAGCGTGGACAGCGCTTCTGGAAACACCATATATTTT.

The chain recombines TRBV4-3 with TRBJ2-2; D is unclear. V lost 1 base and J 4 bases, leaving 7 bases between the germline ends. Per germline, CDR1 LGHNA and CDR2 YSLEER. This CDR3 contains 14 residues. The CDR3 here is CASSQVIGTGELFF. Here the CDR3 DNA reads TGCGCCAGCAGCCAAGTGATAGGCACCGGGGAGCTGTTTTTT.

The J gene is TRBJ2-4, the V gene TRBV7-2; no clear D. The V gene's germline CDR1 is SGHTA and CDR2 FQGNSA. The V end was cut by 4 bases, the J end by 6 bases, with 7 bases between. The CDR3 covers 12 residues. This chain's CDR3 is CASSSYRNIQYF. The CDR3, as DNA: TGTGCCAGCAGCTCATACAGAAACATTCAGTACTTC.

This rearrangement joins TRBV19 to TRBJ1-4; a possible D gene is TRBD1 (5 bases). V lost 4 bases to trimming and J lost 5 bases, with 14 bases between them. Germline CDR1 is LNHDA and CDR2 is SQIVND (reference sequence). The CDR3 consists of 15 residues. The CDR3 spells CASSTSVGTNEKLFF. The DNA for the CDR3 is TGTGCCAGTAGTACCTCGGTCGGGACGAATGAAAAACTGTTTTTT.

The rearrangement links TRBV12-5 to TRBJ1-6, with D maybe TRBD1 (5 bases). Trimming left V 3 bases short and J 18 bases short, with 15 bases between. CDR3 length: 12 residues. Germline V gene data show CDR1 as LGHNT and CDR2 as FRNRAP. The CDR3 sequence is CASGLDSGTPHF. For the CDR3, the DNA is TGTGCTAGTGGTTTAGATAGCGGGACTCCCCACTTT.

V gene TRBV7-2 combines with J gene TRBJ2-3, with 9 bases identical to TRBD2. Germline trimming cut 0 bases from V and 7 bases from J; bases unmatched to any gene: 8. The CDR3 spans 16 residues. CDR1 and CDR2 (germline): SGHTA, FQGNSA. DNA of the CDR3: TGTGCCAGCAGCTTAGCCGGGGCGGGAGGGGGTAATACGCAGTATTTT. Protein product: CASSLAGAGGGNTQYF. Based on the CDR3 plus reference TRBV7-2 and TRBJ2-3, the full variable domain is GAGVSQSPSNKVTEKGKDVELRCDPISGHTALYWYRQSLGQGLEFLIYFQGNSAPDKSGLPSDRFSAERTGGSVSTLTIQRTQQEDSAVYLCASSLAGAGGGNTQYFGPGTRLTVL.

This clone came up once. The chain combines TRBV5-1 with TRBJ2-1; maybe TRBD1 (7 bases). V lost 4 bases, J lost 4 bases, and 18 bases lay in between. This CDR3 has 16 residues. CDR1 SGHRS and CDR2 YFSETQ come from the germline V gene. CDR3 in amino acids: CASSPQGGEGYNEQFF. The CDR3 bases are TGCGCCAGCAGCCCCCAGGGGGGTGAGGGGTACAATGAGCAGTTCTTC.

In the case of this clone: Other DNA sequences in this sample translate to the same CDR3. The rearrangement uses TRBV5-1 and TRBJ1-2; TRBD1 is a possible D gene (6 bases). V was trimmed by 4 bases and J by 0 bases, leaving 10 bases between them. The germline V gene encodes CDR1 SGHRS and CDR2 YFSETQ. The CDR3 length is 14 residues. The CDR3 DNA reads TGCGCCAGCAGCCTGGACAGTACTAACTATGGCTACACCTTC. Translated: CASSLDSTNYGYTF.

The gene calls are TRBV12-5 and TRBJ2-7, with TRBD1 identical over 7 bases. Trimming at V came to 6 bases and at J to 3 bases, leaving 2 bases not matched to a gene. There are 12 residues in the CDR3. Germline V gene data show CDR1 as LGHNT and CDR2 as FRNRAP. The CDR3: CASGRQGYEQYF. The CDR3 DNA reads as TGTGCTAGTGGCCGACAGGGCTACGAGCAGTACTTC.